This T cell receptor (beta chain) was captured in a study of cytomegalovirus exposure and HLA in healthy donors. This PCR relied on a set of 60 Vbeta primers and 13 Jbeta primers. Repertoires were generated with immunoSEQ multiplex PCR, while TCRdb's copy carries only in-frame clones and drops some. The sample holds around 100,000 clones, over 60% seen once. The source material was PBMCs. This sequence was found in a man aged 30 to 39 in good health and CMV-seronegative.

This chain's CDR3 is CASSFTGQGARGYTF. CDR3 in DNA: TGTGCCAGCAGCTTTACAGGACAGGGGGCTCGTGGCTACACCTTC. The rearrangement links TRBV11-2 to TRBJ1-2, with 11 bases fitting TRBD1. Germline V lookup: CDR1 SGHAT, CDR2 FQNNGV. The trim removed 3 bases at V and 7 bases at J, leaving 7 bases unmatched. This CDR3 is 15 amino acids long.